These 29 T cell receptor beta chains were sequenced from one sample in a study of OX40 agonist ivuxolimab in advanced cancers. The table came from immunoSEQ multiplex PCR; TCRdb's copy has only in-frame clones and leaves some out. The top ten clones hold over 1.1% of a sample with tens of thousands of clones, 70% to 85% of them seen once. Sequenced material: CD4+ or CD8+ T cells sorted from blood, taken in a trial of the OX40 agonist ivuxolimab. The receptors shown here come from an adult with an advanced solid tumor such as melanoma, head and neck, liver or kidney cancer.

The gene calls are TRBV27 and TRBJ2-7; the D is unclear. Trimming shortened V by 3 bases and J by 1 base, and 1 base separated the two germline ends. Germline values: CDR1 MNHEY, CDR2 SMNVEV (reference sequence). The CDR3 runs 11 residues. CDR3 DNA sequence: TGTGCCAGCAGTTTGTCCTACGAGCAGTACTTC. Translation: CASSLSYEQYF.

This clone showed up just once. The V and J genes are TRBV5-1 and TRBJ2-5, with 8 bases aligning to TRBD1. The CDR3 loop spans 15 amino acids. Trimming took 2 bases from V and 5 from J; bases not matched to a gene: 8. From germline, CDR1 is SGHRS and CDR2 YFSETQ. The CDR3 DNA reads TGCGCCAGCAGCTTCCGGACAGGGCGGGACGAGACCCAGTACTTC. This encodes CASSFRTGRDETQYF.

The chain combines TRBV4-3 with TRBJ2-1, with a weak D call TRBD2 (7 bases). CDR1 and CDR2 from the germline V gene are LGHNA and YSLEER. The CDR3 length is 17 residues. Trimming cost V 0 bases and J 6 bases, with 18 bases left between them. The CDR3 loop reads CASSQDPGGQKSNEQFF. In nucleotides, the CDR3 is TGCGCCAGCAGCCAAGATCCCGGGGGGCAAAAGTCCAATGAGCAGTTCTTC.

This clone was seen more than once but under ten times. V usage is TRBV10-3 and J usage is TRBJ1-2, with TRBD1 identical over 9 bases. CDR3 length: 14 residues. Germline assignment: CDR1 ENHRY and CDR2 SYGVKD. Germline trimming cut 3 bases from V and 10 bases from J; bases unmatched to any gene: 9. In DNA, the CDR3 is TGTGCCATCAGTGAACTTACAGGGGGCAGCGCCTACACCTTC. Amino acids: CAISELTGGSAYTF.

As DNA, the CDR3 is TGTGCCAGCAGCCGACAGGGGTCCACAGATACGCAGTATTTT. The encoded protein is CASSRQGSTDTQYF. V and J are TRBV7-6 and TRBJ2-3; 8 bases map to TRBD1. V dropped 5 bases and J dropped 2; count of bases not matched to a gene: 3. Germline assignment: CDR1 SGHVS and CDR2 FNYEAQ. The length of the CDR3 is 14 residues. Drawing the rest from reference TRBV7-6 and TRBJ2-3, the complete variable domain is GAGVSQSPRYKVTKRGQDVALRCDPISGHVSLYWYRQALGQGPEFLTYFNYEAQQDKSGLPNDRFSAERPEGSISTLTIQRTEQRDSAMYRCASSRQGSTDTQYFGPGTRLTVL.

This chain links TRBV5-5 with TRBJ2-2; D is possibly TRBD1 (6 bases). With 3 bases removed from V and 2 bases from J, the gap between germline ends came to 11 bases. The CDR3 has 15 amino acids. In germline, CDR1 is SGHKS, CDR2 YYEKEE (reference sequence). The CDR3, as DNA: TGTGCCAGCAGCTCCTGGACAGCAAACACCGGGGAGCTGTTTTTT. The encoded protein is CASSSWTANTGELFF.

Of note for this clone: The sample holds other DNA sequences that translate to the same CDR3. The V and J genes are TRBV5-6 and TRBJ1-2, with D possibly TRBD1 on 5 matching bases. Trimming left V 0 bases short and J 1 base short, with 13 bases between. This CDR3 comprises 16 residues. Germline-derived CDR1 and CDR2 are SGHDT and YYEEEE. The CDR3 loop reads CASSLVLGAGNYGYTF. The CDR3 DNA is TGTGCCAGCAGCTTGGTCCTAGGGGCTGGTAACTATGGCTACACCTTC.

This clone turned up a few times. The genes are TRBV5-1 and TRBJ2-2; the match to TRBD2 covers 7 bases. The CDR3 length is 15 residues. Germline V CDR1 and CDR2: SGHRS, YFSETQ. V dropped 4 bases and J dropped 0; count of bases not matched to a gene: 3. CDR3 loop: CASSLTSANTGELFF. The CDR3 bases are TGCGCCAGCAGCCTAACTAGCGCGAACACCGGGGAGCTGTTTTTT.

The rearrangement links TRBV6-5 to TRBJ2-5; D is perhaps TRBD1 (5 bases). V was pared by 5 bases and J by 5 bases, with 9 bases between. Germline CDR1 reads MNHEY; CDR2 reads SVGAGI. This CDR3 contains 12 residues. The CDR3 loop reads CASSQGWETQYF. The CDR3 nucleotides are TGTGCCAGCAGTCAGGGTTGGGAGACCCAGTACTTC.

The rearrangement joins TRBV4-3 to TRBJ1-6; 7 bases fit TRBD1. CDR1 is LGHNA, CDR2 YSLEER, per germline. This CDR3 has 16 residues. J lost 9 bases, V lost 0 bases, and 8 bases had no gene match. The CDR3 region is CASSQDTGTDSSPLHF. CDR3 DNA sequence: TGCGCCAGCAGCCAAGACACCGGGACAGACTCTTCACCCCTCCACTTT.

The V gene is TRBV4-1, the J gene TRBJ2-7; a weak D match, TRBD2 (5 bases). Between the trimmed V and J ends, which lost 4 bases and 6 bases, there was a span of 16 bases. This CDR3 region has 14 residues. Germline V gene data show CDR1 as MGHRA and CDR2 as YSYEKL. CDR3 protein: CASSPEAGWGEQYF. The CDR3 coding sequence is TGCGCCAGCAGCCCGGAGGCAGGATGGGGCGAGCAGTACTTC.

The chain recombines TRBV7-3 with TRBJ2-5, with a possible D match to TRBD2 (5 bases). Germline assignment: CDR1 SGHTA and CDR2 FQGTGA. Trimming stripped 6 bases from V and 5 bases from J, with 13 bases between. CDR3 length: 13 residues. CDR3 DNA: TGTGCCAGCAGTTTGCGGGTGGAGGAGACCCAGTACTTC. Encoded protein: CASSLRVEETQYF.

CDR3 nucleotide sequence: TGCAGCGTTGAGGGCAAAACCACCGGGGAGCTGTTTTTT. It codes for CSVEGKTTGELFF. The rearrangement joins TRBV29-1 to TRBJ2-2; no firm D call. Deletions cut 3 bases from V and 4 bases from J, with 9 bases between. The germline gives CDR1 SQVTM, CDR2 ANQGSEA. The CDR3 totals 13 residues.

V and J are TRBV30 and TRBJ2-1, with D perhaps matching TRBD2 (5 bases). The V end was cut by 2 bases, the J end by 2 bases, with 16 bases between. Germline V lookup: CDR1 GTSNPN, CDR2 SVGIG (reference sequence). The CDR3 totals 16 residues. As DNA, the CDR3 is TGTGCCTGGAGTCCCAGGACTCACCCCCCCTACAATGAGCAGTTCTTC. It is translated as CAWSPRTHPPYNEQFF.

The CDR3 reads CASSLRTGIYNEQFF. The CDR3 DNA reads as TGCGCCAGCAGCTTGCGAACAGGAATATACAATGAGCAGTTCTTC. This chain uses TRBV5-1 with TRBJ2-1; a possible D gene is TRBD1 (5 bases). Trimming took off 1 base at V and 4 bases at J, with 12 bases between the two ends. Germline CDR1 is SGHRS and CDR2 is YFSETQ. The CDR3 loop spans 15 amino acids.

V is TRBV5-1 and J is TRBJ2-2; the D is unclear. The germline gives CDR1 SGHRS, CDR2 YFSETQ. V was trimmed by 4 bases and J by 4 bases, leaving 14 bases between them. The CDR3 spans 15 residues. Here the CDR3 reads CASSPSRVTTGELFF. In nucleotides, the CDR3 is TGCGCCAGCAGCCCCTCTAGGGTGACCACCGGGGAGCTGTTTTTT. Drawing the rest from reference TRBV5-1 and TRBJ2-2, the complete variable domain is KAGVTQTPRYLIKTRGQQVTLSCSPISGHRSVSWYQQTPGQGLQFLFEYFSETQRNKGNFPGRFSGRQFSNSRSEMNVSTLELGDSALYLCASSPSRVTTGELFFGEGSRLTVL.

The rearrangement joins TRBV18 to TRBJ2-5; TRBD2 agrees at 8 bases. Germline CDR1 and CDR2: KGHSH and LQKENI. With 1 base clipped from V and 0 bases from J, the junction kept 7 bases outside the gene matches. The CDR3 contains 17 residues. The CDR3 nucleotides read TGTGCCAGCTCACCACTGGCGGGAGGACAAAACCAAGAGACCCAGTACTTC. Protein product: CASSPLAGGQNQETQYF. The entire variable domain, with the rest obtained from reference TRBV18 and TRBJ2-5, is as follows: NAGVMQNPRHLVRRRGQEARLRCSPMKGHSHVYWYRQLPEEGLKFMVYLQKENIIDESGMPKERFSAEFPKEGPSILRIQQVVRGDSAAYFCASSPLAGGQNQETQYFGPGTRLLVL.

This clone appeared a few times. The rearrangement links TRBV11-2 to TRBJ2-1; 7 nucleotides line up with TRBD2. This CDR3 region has 16 residues. V shed 4 bases and J 2 bases; nucleotides not matched to a gene: 8. The germline V gene encodes CDR1 SGHAT and CDR2 FQNNGV. CDR3 loop: CASSSLGEGPYNEQFF. CDR3 nucleotide sequence: TGTGCCAGCAGCTCCCTCGGGGAGGGGCCCTACAATGAGCAGTTCTTC.

The genes are TRBV25-1 and TRBJ2-7; D unresolved. The CDR3 length is 11 residues. CDR1 and CDR2 from the germline V gene are MGHDK and SYGVNS. Trimming removed 5 bases at V and 3 bases at J, with 5 bases between. DNA of the CDR3: TGTGCCAGCAGTCCAGGCTACGAGCAGTACTTC. Translated, it gives CASSPGYEQYF.

The chain is built from TRBV19 and TRBJ1-2; D is uncertain. V shed 6 bases and J shed 3 bases, with 8 bases lying between them. The germline gives CDR1 LNHDA, CDR2 SQIVND (reference sequence). The CDR3 consists of 12 residues. As DNA, the CDR3 is TGTGCCAGTAGCAGTACTTACTATGGCTACACCTTC. Encoded protein: CASSSTYYGYTF.

This chain uses TRBV7-9 with TRBJ2-1, with no clear D. Trimming cost V 3 bases and J 0 bases, with 15 bases left between them. The CDR3 covers 17 residues. Germline V lookup: CDR1 SEHNR, CDR2 FQNEAQ (reference sequence). CDR3 in amino acids: CASSLPRAINSYNEQFF. The CDR3 DNA follows: TGTGCCAGCAGCTTGCCCAGAGCCATTAACTCCTACAATGAGCAGTTCTTC.

This clone has more than one count but fewer than ten. The gene calls are TRBV6-5 and TRBJ1-6; 8 nucleotides align to TRBD1. The CDR3 consists of 13 residues. The ends lost 10 bases at V and 8 bases at J; junction bases unmatched: 7. Germline V gene sequence: CDR1 MNHEY, CDR2 SVGAGI. CDR3 amino acids: CATFRGLDSPLHF. As DNA, the CDR3 is TGTGCCACGTTCAGGGGGCTTGATTCACCCCTCCACTTT.

CDR3 coding DNA: TGTGCCAGCAGCGTATCTGAACAGTCACCCCTCCACTTT. This sequence encodes CASSVSEQSPLHF. The rearrangement links TRBV9 to TRBJ1-6, with unresolved D. The CDR3 sequence is 13 residues long. V was clipped by 1 base and J by 10 bases, with 9 bases between them. Germline V gives CDR1 SGDLS, CDR2 YYNGEE.

This clone appeared a few times. The chain recombines TRBV14 with TRBJ2-5, with D possibly matching TRBD1 (6 bases). The germline gives CDR1 SGHDN, CDR2 FVKESK. This CDR3 contains 14 residues. Trimming removed 2 bases from V and 5 bases from J, with 12 bases in between. As DNA, the CDR3 is TGTGCCAGCAGCCAATTCAGGGGCGCGGAGACCCAGTACTTC. Translation: CASSQFRGAETQYF.

The genes are TRBV5-1 and TRBJ2-6, with 7 bases matching TRBD1. This CDR3 comprises 17 residues. With V trimmed by 4 bases and J by 0 bases, 7 bases remained unmatched. CDR1 and CDR2 from the germline V gene are SGHRS and YFSETQ. The CDR3 loop reads CASSPSGQSSGANVLTF. The CDR3 DNA reads TGCGCCAGCAGCCCCTCGGGACAGAGCTCTGGGGCCAACGTCCTGACTTTC.

V usage is TRBV19 and J usage is TRBJ2-1, with 9 positions matching TRBD2. J lost 10 bases, V lost 4 bases, and 5 bases had no gene match. Germline CDR1 LNHDA, CDR2 SQIVND (reference sequence). The CDR3 is made up of 13 amino acids. CDR3 coding DNA: TGTGCCAGTAGTACCGGGACTAGCAGAGAGCAGTTCTTC. It translates to CASSTGTSREQFF.

The J gene is TRBJ1-5, the V gene TRBV11-3, with no clear D. The ends were cut back, 2 bases at V and 4 bases at J, with 9 bases in the middle. The CDR3 extends over 14 amino acids. Germline values: CDR1 SGHNT, CDR2 YENEEA. The CDR3 DNA reads TGTGCCAGCAGCTTACACCTGGGGAATCAGCCCCAGCATTTT. It is translated as CASSLHLGNQPQHF. Drawing the rest from reference TRBV11-3 and TRBJ1-5, the complete variable domain is EAGVVQSPRYKIIEKKQPVAFWCNPISGHNTLYWYLQNLGQGPELLIRYENEEAVDDSQLPKDRFSAERLKGVDSTLKIQPAELGDSAVYLCASSLHLGNQPQHFGDGTRLSIL.

The chain has TRBV10-3 and TRBJ2-1, with 13 bases that match TRBD2. Looked up from germline, CDR1 is ENHRY and CDR2 is SYGVKD. V lost 5 bases, J lost 8 bases, and 9 bases stayed unmatched. This CDR3 has 16 amino acids. This CDR3 reads CAISTGLAGEVYEQFF. CDR3 nucleotides: TGTGCCATCAGTACCGGACTAGCGGGAGAAGTGTATGAGCAGTTCTTC.

V gene TRBV5-6 combines with J gene TRBJ1-4; no clear D gene. The length of the CDR3 is 14 residues. Trimming pared 0 bases from V and 1 base from J, leaving 4 bases between. Germline V lookup: CDR1 SGHDT, CDR2 YYEEEE. CDR3 loop: CASSLDLTNEKLFF. The CDR3 DNA follows: TGTGCCAGCAGCTTGGACTTAACTAATGAAAAACTGTTTTTT.